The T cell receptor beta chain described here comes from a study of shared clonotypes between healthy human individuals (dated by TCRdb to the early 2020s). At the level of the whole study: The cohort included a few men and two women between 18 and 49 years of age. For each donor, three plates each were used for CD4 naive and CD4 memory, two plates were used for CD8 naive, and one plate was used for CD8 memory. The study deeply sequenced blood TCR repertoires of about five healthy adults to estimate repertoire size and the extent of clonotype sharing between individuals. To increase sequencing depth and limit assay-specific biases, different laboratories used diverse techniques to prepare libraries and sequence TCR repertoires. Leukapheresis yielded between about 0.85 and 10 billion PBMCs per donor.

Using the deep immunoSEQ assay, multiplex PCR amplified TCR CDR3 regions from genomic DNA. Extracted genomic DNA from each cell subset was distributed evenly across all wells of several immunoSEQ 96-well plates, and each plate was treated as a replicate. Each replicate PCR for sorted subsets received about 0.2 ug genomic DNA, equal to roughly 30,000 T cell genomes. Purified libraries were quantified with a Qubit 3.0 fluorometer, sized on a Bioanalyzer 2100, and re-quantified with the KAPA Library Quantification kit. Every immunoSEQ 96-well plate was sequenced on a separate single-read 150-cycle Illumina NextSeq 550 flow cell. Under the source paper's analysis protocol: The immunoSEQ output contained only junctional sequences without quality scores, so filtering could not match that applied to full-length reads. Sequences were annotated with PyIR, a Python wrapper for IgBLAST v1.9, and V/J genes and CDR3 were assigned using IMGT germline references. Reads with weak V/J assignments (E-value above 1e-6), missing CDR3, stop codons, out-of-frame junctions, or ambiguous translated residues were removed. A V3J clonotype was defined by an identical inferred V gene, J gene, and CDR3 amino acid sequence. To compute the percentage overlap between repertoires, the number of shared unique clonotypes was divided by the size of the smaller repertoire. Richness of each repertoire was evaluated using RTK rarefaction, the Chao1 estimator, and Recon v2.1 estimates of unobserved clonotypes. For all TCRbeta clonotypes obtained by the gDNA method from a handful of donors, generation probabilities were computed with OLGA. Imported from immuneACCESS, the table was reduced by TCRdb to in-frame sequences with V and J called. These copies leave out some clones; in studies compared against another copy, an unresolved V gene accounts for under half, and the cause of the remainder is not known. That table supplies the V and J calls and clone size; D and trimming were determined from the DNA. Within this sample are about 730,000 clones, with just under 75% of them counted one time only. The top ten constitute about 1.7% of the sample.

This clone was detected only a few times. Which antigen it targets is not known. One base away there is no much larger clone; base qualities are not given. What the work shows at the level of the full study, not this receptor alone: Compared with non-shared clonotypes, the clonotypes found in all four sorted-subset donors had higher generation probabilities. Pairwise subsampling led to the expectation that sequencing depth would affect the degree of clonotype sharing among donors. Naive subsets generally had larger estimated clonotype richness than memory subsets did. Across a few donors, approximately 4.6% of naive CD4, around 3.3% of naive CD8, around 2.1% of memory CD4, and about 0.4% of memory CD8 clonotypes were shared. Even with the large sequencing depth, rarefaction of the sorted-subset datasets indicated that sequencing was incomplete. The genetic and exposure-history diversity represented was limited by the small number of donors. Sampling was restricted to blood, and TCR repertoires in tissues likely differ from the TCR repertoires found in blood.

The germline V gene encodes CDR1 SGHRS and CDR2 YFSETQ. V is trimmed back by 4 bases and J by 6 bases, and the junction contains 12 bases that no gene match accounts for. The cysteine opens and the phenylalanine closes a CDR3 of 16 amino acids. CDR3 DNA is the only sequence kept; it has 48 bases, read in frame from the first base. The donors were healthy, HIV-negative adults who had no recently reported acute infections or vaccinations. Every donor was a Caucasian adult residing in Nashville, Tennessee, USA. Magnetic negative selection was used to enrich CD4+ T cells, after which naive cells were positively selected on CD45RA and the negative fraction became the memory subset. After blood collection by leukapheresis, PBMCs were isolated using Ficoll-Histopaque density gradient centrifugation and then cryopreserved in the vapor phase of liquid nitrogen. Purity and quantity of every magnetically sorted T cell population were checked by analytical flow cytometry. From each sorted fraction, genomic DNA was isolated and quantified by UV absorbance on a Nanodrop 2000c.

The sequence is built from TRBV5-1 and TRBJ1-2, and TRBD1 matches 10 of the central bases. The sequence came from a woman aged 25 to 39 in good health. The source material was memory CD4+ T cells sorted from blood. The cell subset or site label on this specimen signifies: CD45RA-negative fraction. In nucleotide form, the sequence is TGCGCCAGCAGCCTGGGACAGGGGATAGTTTCGAATGGCTACACCTTC. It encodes CASSLGQGIVSNGYTF. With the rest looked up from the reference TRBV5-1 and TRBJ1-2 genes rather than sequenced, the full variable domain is KAGVTQTPRYLIKTRGQQVTLSCSPISGHRSVSWYQQTPGQGLQFLFEYFSETQRNKGNFPGRFSGRQFSNSRSEMNVSTLELGDSALYLCASSLGQGIVSNGYTFGSGTRLTVV.